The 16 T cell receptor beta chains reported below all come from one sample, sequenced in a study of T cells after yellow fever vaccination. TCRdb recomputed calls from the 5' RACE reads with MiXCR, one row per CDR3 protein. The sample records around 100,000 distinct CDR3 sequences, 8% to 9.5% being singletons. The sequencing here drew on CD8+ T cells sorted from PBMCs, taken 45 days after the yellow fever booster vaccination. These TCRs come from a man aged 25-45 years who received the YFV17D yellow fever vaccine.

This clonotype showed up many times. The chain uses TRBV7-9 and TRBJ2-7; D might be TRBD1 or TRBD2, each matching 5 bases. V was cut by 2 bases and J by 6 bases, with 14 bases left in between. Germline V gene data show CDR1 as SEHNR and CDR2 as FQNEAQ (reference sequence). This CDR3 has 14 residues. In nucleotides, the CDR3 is TGTGCCAGCAGCTTACCGAGGGTTGGGGGCGAGCAGTACTTC. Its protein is CASSLPRVGGEQYF.

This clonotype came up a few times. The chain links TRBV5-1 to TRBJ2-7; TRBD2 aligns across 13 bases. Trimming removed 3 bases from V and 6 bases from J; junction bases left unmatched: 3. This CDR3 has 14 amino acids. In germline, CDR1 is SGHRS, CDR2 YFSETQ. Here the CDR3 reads CASSWTSGSPEQYF. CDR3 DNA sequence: TGCGCCAGCAGCTGGACTAGCGGGAGTCCCGAGCAGTACTTC. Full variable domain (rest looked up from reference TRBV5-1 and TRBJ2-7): KAGVTQTPRYLIKTRGQQVTLSCSPISGHRSVSWYQQTPGQGLQFLFEYFSETQRNKGNFPGRFSGRQFSNSRSEMNVSTLELGDSALYLCASSWTSGSPEQYFGPGTRLTVT.

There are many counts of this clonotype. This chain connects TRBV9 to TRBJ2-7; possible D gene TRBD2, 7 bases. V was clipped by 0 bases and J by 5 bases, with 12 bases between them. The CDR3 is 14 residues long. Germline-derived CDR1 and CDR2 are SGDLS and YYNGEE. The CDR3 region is CASSVARGAHEQYF. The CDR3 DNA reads TGTGCCAGCAGCGTAGCTCGGGGGGCCCACGAGCAGTACTTC.

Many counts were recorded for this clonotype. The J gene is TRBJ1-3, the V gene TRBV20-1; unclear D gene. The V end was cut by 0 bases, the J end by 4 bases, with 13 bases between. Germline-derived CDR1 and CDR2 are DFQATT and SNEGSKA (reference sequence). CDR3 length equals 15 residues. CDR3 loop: CSARDLWEAGNTIYF. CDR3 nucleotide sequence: TGCAGTGCTAGAGATTTGTGGGAGGCCGGAAACACCATATATTTT.

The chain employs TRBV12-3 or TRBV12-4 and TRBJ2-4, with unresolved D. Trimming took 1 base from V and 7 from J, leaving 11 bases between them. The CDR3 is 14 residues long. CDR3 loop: CASSLVGWANIQYF. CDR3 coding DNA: TGTGCCAGCAGTTTAGTCGGCTGGGCGAACATTCAGTACTTC.

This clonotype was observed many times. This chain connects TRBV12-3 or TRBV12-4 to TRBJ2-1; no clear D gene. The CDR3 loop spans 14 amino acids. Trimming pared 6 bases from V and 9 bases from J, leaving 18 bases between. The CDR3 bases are TGTGCCAGCAGCACAGTGAAGACACGCGGTGAGCAGTTCTTC. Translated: CASSTVKTRGEQFF.

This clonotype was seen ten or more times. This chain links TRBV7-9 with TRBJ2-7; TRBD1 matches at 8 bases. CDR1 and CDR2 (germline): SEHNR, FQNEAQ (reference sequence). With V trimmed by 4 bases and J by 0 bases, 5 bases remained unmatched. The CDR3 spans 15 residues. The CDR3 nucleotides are TGTGCCAGCAGCTCACCTACAGGGGGCTCCTACGAGCAGTACTTC. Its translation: CASSSPTGGSYEQYF.

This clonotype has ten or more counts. CDR3 sequence (DNA): TGTGCCAGCAGGTCACTAGCGTTGCATGAGCAGTTCTTC. Translated: CASRSLALHEQFF. The chain uses TRBV12-3 or TRBV12-4 and TRBJ2-1; 7 bases align to TRBD2. The CDR3 covers 13 residues. J lost 8 bases, V lost 6 bases, and 7 bases had no gene match.

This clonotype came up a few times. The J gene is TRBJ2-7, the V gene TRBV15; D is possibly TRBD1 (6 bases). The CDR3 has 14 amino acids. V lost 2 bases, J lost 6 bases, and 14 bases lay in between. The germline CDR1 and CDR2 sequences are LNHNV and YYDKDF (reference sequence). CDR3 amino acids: CATSRPTQGTEQYF. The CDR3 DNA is TGTGCCACCAGCAGACCAACACAGGGAACCGAGCAGTACTTC.

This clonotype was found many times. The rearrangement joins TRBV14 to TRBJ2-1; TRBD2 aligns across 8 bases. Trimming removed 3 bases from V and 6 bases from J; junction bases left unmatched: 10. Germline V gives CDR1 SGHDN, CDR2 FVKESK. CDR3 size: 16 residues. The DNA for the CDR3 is TGTGCCAGCAGCCACCGAGGGGGACTAGGAGGCAATGAGCAGTTCTTC. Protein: CASSHRGGLGGNEQFF.

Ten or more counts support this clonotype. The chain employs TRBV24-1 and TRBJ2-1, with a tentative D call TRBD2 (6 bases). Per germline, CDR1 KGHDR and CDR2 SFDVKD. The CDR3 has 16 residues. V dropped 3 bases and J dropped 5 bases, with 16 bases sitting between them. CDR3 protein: CATSDPGLAPDNEQFF. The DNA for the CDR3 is TGTGCCACCAGTGATCCCGGGCTAGCGCCTGACAATGAGCAGTTCTTC.

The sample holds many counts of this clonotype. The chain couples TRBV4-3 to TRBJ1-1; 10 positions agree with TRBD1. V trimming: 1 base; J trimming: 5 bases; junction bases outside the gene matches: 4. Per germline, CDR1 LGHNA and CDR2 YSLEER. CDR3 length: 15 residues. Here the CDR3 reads CASSQGQGARTEAFF. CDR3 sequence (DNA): TGCGCCAGCAGCCAAGGACAGGGGGCGCGGACTGAAGCTTTCTTT.

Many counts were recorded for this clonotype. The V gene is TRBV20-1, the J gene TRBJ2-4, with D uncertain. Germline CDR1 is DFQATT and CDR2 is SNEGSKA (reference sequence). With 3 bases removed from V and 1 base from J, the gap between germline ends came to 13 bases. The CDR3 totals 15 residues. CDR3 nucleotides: TGCAGTGCTAGGCCTCAGCTGGTTGCCAAAAACATTCAGTACTTC. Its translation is CSARPQLVAKNIQYF.

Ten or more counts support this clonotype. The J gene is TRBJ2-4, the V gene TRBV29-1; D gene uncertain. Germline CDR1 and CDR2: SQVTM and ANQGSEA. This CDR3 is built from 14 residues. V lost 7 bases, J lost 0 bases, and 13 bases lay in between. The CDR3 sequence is CSAQSAEAKNIQYF. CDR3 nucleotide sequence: TGCAGCGCCCAAAGCGCCGAAGCCAAAAACATTCAGTACTTC.

CDR3 coding DNA: TGTGCCAGCAGCCCTCAGGGCGGGCCAGGCTTCGGACAGCAGTTCTTC. It codes for CASSPQGGPGFGQQFF. The chain employs TRBV7-6 and TRBJ2-1; D could derive from TRBD1 or TRBD2 (5 bases each). V was shortened by 5 bases and J by 11 bases, with 25 bases between the two germline ends. The CDR3 totals 16 residues. Germline V lookup: CDR1 SGHVS, CDR2 FNYEAQ.

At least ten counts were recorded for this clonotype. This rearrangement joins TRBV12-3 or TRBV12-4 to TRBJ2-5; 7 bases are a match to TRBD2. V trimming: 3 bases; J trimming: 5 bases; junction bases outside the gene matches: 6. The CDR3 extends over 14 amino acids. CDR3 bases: TGTGCCAGCAGTTTTGGGGGGGAAGCGGAGACCCAGTACTTC. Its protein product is CASSFGGEAETQYF.